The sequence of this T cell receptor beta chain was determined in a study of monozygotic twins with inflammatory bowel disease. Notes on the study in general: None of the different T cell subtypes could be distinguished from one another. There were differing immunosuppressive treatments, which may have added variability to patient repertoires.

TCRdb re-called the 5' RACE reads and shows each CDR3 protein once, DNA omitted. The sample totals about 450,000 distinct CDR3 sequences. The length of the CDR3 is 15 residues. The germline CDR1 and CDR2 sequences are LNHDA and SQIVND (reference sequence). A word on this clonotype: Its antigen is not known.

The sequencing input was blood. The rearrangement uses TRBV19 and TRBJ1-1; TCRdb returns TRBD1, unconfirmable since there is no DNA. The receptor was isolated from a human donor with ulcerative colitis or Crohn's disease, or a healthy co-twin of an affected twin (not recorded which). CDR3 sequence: CASSTSTGMNTEAFF.